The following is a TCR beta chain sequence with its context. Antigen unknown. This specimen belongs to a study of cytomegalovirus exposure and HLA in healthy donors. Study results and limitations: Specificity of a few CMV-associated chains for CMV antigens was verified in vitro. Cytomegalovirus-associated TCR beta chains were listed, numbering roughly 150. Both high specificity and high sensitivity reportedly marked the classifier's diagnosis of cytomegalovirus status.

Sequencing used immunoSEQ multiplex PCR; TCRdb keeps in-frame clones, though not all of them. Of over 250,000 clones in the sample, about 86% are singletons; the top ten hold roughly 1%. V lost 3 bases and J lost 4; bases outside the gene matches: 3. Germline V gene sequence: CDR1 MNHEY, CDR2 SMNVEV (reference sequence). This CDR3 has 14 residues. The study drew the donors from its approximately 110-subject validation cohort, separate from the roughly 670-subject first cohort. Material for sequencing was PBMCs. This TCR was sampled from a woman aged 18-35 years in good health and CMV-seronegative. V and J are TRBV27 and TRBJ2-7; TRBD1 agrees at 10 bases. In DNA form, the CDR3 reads TGTGCCAGCAGTTTCAGGACAGGGGGATACGAGCAGTACTTC. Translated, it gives CASSFRTGGYEQYF.